The clone carrying this T cell receptor beta chain was picked up one time. Its specificity is not known. At one of its ends the junction is not consistent with the germline gene, which may arise from a read error. CDR1 and CDR2 (germline): SGHTA, FQGNSA. The CDR3 runs 17 residues. The PCR employed 60 Vbeta primers together with 13 Jbeta primers. Generated by immunoSEQ multiplex PCR, the TCRdb table keeps only in-frame clones and is missing some. The repertoire holds fewer than 200,000 clones, 73% seen once, with 1.8% in the top ten. The sample originates from a study of cytomegalovirus exposure and HLA in healthy donors. Study information: Genotyping showed around 80% of almost 400 donors falling in the Caucasian-associated ancestry cluster. Study-wide results and limits: Later analysis demonstrated an association between a missense DCLRE1C variant and TCR beta V- and J-gene trimming. For most subjects, TCR beta sequences were reported to predict HLA-A and HLA-B alleles with accuracy. Equally common other TCR beta chains were less clonally expanded than HLA-associated ones, a later analysis found.

The sequenced sample consisted of PBMCs. The chain combines TRBV7-2 with TRBJ1-2; TRBD1 aligns across 9 bases. This TCR derives from a woman in her twenties or thirties in good health and CMV-seronegative. CDR3 sequence (DNA): TGTGCCAGCAGCCTTATGACACAGGGGGCGAGTAGAGCTGGCCACACCTTC. Its translation is CASSLMTQGASRAGHTF.